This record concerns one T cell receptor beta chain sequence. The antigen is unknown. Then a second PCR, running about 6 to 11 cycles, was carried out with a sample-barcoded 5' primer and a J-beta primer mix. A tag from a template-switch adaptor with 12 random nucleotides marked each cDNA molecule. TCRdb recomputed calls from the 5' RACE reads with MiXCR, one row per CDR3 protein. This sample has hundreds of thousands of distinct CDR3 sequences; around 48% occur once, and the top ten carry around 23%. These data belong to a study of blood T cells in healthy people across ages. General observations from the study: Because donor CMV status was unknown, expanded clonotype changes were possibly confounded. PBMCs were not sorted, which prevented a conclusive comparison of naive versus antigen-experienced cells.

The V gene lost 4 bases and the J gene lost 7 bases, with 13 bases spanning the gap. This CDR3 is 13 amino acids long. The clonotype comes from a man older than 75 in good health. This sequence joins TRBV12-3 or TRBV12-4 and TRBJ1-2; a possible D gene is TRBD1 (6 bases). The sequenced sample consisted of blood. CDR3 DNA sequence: TGTGCCAGCAGTTGTTCACCCAGGGGTGGCTACACCTTC. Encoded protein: CASSCSPRGGYTF.